This entry describes one T cell receptor (beta chain). The investigators amplified TCR beta CDR3 regions from RNA transcripts. Primed by the HTBI set, a first-round RT-PCR was run on the TCR CDR3. TCRdb passed the multiplex PCR reads through MiXCR, listing each CDR3 protein once. The sample lists hundreds of thousands of distinct CDR3 sequences; approximately 15% were seen once. The hyperthyroidism patients had all been newly diagnosed, and their disease duration was under 2 months. Their ages ranged from 18 to 65 years. Uncontrolled infections, other autoimmune diseases, pregnancy or lactation led to exclusion of patients. The CDR3 consists of 17 residues. V shed 3 bases and J 0 bases; nucleotides not matched to a gene: 4. In germline, CDR1 is SGHNT, CDR2 YYREEE (reference sequence). This record comes from a study of T cells in Graves' hyperthyroidism and ophthalmopathy.

Specimen: blood. The TCR comes from a young woman with Graves' hyperthyroidism. The chain joins TRBV5-4 to TRBJ2-1; 12 bases map to TRBD2. CDR3 nucleotides: TGTGCCAGCAGCTCCCCGACTAGCGGGGGCTCCTACAATGAGCAGTTCTTC. Protein sequence: CASSSPTSGGSYNEQFF.